The rows below give T cell receptor beta chains drawn from one sample of a study of spatial heterogeneity in lung cancer. A single record per CDR3 protein comes from TCRdb applying MiXCR to the 5' RACE reads. Of about 22,000 distinct CDR3 sequences listed, around 9.2% are singletons. This specimen was lung tumor tissue, taken at surgery. The source of these receptors is a male donor with early-stage non-small cell lung cancer. The CDR3 runs from the conserved cysteine through the conserved F or W. A D gene is named only where the DNA matches it firmly. Part of the rows lack a size; the others show once, few, many or a class for expanded clones.

abundance	d_gene	v_gene	j_gene	CDR3aa	CDR3nt
many	.	TRBV6-5	TRBJ2-1	CASSSEPHNSYNEQFF	TGTGCCAGCAGCTCAGAGCCCCATAACTCCTACAATGAGCAGTTCTTC
many	.	TRBV4-1	TRBJ2-2	CASSQIGSTGELFF	TGCGCCAGCAGCCAAATTGGGTCAACCGGGGAGCTGTTTTTT
many	TRBD1	TRBV5-5	TRBJ2-2	CASSLTGGATGELFF	TGTGCCAGCAGTCTGACAGGGGGCGCAACCGGGGAGCTGTTTTTT
.	.	TRBV28	TRBJ2-7	CASSPLNRDSYEQYF	TGTGCCAGCAGTCCCCTTAACAGGGATTCCTACGAGCAGTACTTC
many	.	TRBV7-3	TRBJ1-4	CASSSREQGTNEKLFF	TGTGCCAGCAGCTCTCGGGAACAGGGAACTAATGAAAAACTGTTTTTT
many	TRBD1	TRBV29-1	TRBJ1-1	CSVAGTVNTEAFF	TGCAGCGTGGCCGGGACAGTGAACACTGAAGCTTTCTTT
.	.	TRBV10-3	TRBJ2-7	CAIAQGYEQYF	TGTGCCATCGCCCAGGGGTACGAGCAGTACTTC
many	.	TRBV9	TRBJ1-1	CASSVGQLGNTEAFF	TGTGCCAGCAGCGTAGGACAATTAGGAAACACTGAAGCTTTCTTT
many	.	TRBV10-3	TRBJ2-3	CAGKGRSSSDTQYF	TGTGCAGGCAAGGGACGGTCTAGCTCAGATACGCAGTATTTT
.	.	TRBV12-3/TRBV12-4	TRBJ2-7	CASRPRQGESYEQYF	TGTGCCAGCAGGCCGAGGCAGGGCGAATCCTACGAGCAGTACTTC
many	.	TRBV20-1	TRBJ2-1	CSAQDFYNEQFF	TGCAGTGCTCAGGACTTCTACAATGAGCAGTTCTTC
.	TRBD1	TRBV24-1	TRBJ2-1	CATSAHSGTGNEQFF	TGTGCCACCAGTGCTCACTCAGGGACAGGGAATGAGCAGTTCTTC
.	.	TRBV5-1	TRBJ2-2	CASSLEAITGELFF	TGCGCCAGCAGCTTGGAGGCGATCACCGGGGAGCTGTTTTTT
many	.	TRBV27	TRBJ2-4	CASSFYRVGKNIQYF	TGTGCCAGCAGTTTTTACAGGGTTGGCAAAAACATTCAGTACTTC
many	.	TRBV9	TRBJ2-1	CASSVDMWGEQFF	TGTGCCAGCAGCGTAGATATGTGGGGTGAGCAGTTCTTC
many	TRBD1	TRBV5-5	TRBJ2-5	CASNRGPGETQYF	TGTGCCAGCAACAGGGGGCCGGGGGAGACCCAGTACTTC
.	.	TRBV7-2	TRBJ2-1	CASIPSGTASNEQFF	TGTGCCAGCATCCCATCCGGGACGGCCTCCAATGAGCAGTTCTTC
many	TRBD1	TRBV28	TRBJ1-2	CATYRTGGYDGYTF	TGTGCCACATACCGGACAGGGGGCTATGATGGCTACACCTTC
many	TRBD2	TRBV28	TRBJ2-1	CATTGTSPYNEQFF	TGTGCCACCACCGGGACTAGTCCCTACAATGAGCAGTTCTTC
few	.	TRBV11-2	TRBJ2-2	CASSPGATNTGELFF	TGTGCCAGCAGCCCCGGAGCGACTAACACCGGGGAGCTGTTTTTT
many	.	TRBV20-1	TRBJ2-5	CSARDQAGQETQYF	TGCAGTGCTAGAGATCAGGCAGGCCAAGAGACCCAGTACTTC
.	.	TRBV13	TRBJ2-7	CASSLTRGEQYF	TGTGCCAGCAGCTTAACGAGGGGCGAGCAGTACTTC
many	.	TRBV5-1	TRBJ2-2	CASSLSRGTDTGELFF	TGCGCCAGCAGCTTGTCAAGGGGGACGGACACCGGGGAGCTGTTTTTT
medium-sized	.	TRBV28	TRBJ1-1	CASSPAPGRLGTEAFF	TGTGCCAGCAGCCCTGCCCCCGGGCGGTTGGGCACTGAAGCTTTCTTT
few	TRBD2	TRBV7-3	TRBJ2-3	CASSSSPGTSTQYF	TGTGCCAGCAGCTCCAGCCCCGGGACTAGCACGCAGTATTTT
medium-sized	TRBD1	TRBV5-4	TRBJ2-6	CASSANRGLGGANVLTF	TGTGCCAGCAGCGCCAACAGGGGGCTGGGTGGGGCCAACGTCCTGACTTTC
many	.	TRBV28	TRBJ1-1	CASSPLFRGLTEAFF	TGTGCCAGCAGTCCCCTCTTCCGGGGGCTTACTGAAGCTTTCTTT
few	TRBD2	TRBV29-1	TRBJ2-3	CSVLRWAGEGTDTQYF	TGCAGCGTCTTGAGATGGGCGGGAGAGGGCACAGATACGCAGTATTTT
medium-sized	TRBD1	TRBV28	TRBJ1-6	CASRGQGISPLHF	TGTGCCAGCAGAGGACAGGGTATTTCACCCCTCCACTTT
few	TRBD1	TRBV4-1	TRBJ1-2	CASSQEINRDRDGYTF	TGCGCCAGCAGCCAAGAAATAAACCGGGACAGGGATGGCTACACCTTC
many	.	TRBV7-9	TRBJ1-4	CASSPGTVNEKLFF	TGTGCCAGCAGCCCTGGGACGGTTAATGAAAAACTGTTTTTT
many	TRBD1	TRBV10-3	TRBJ2-7	CAISESPGGYEQYF	TGTGCCATCAGTGAGTCGCCAGGGGGCTACGAGCAGTACTTC
many	TRBD2	TRBV27	TRBJ2-1	CASSSWGAGAVNEQFF	TGTGCCAGCAGCTCGTGGGGAGCGGGGGCCGTAAATGAGCAGTTCTTC
.	.	TRBV7-2	TRBJ2-1	CASSLGIDNEQFF	TGTGCCAGCAGCTTAGGAATCGACAATGAGCAGTTCTTC
.	.	TRBV10-3	TRBJ1-5	CAISVDSSNQPQHF	TGTGCCATCAGTGTGGACAGTAGCAATCAGCCCCAGCATTTT
many	.	TRBV14	TRBJ1-2	CASSLRTYGYTF	TGTGCCAGCAGCCTCCGGACTTATGGCTACACCTTC
medium-sized	.	TRBV6-2/TRBV6-3	TRBJ2-1	CASRGIRTDSYNEQFF	TGTGCCAGCAGGGGGATCAGGACAGATTCCTACAATGAGCAGTTCTTC
medium-sized	TRBD2	TRBV7-9	TRBJ2-1	CASSFSGSFDEQFF	TGTGCCAGCAGCTTTAGCGGGAGTTTCGATGAGCAGTTCTTC
few	.	TRBV4-2	TRBJ2-7	CASSQEVAREQYF	TGTGCCAGCAGCCAAGAGGTGGCGAGGGAGCAGTACTTC